The clone carrying this T cell receptor (beta chain) was detected only once. Its antigen is as yet unknown. Germline-derived CDR1 and CDR2 are SGDLS and YYNGEE. V lost 4 bases and J lost 3, with 8 bases in between. The CDR3 is 12 amino acids. This sample was taken from a study of T-cell memory formation after mild COVID-19. The overall study: TCR clusters were largely donor specific.

Findings and caveats of the study: The study found contracting CD4+ clones mainly in CM and EM and contracting CD8+ clones in EMRA. Nothing confirmed that second-wave clones peaking on day 37 were specific for SARS-CoV-2.

One entry per CDR3 protein results from TCRdb running MiXCR on the 5' RACE reads. The sample contains 270,000 or so distinct CDR3 sequences, roughly 17% of which appear only once. The sequencing sample was made of PBMCs or a T cell subset sorted from them (not recorded which). V and J are TRBV9 and TRBJ2-7; D gene ambiguous. This TCR was recovered from a man aged 18-30 years who had mild COVID-19 (a few samples of this study predate the infection). Cell type and time point are not known. The CDR3 sequence is CASSRQDYEQYF. The CDR3 region has the DNA TGTGCCAGCAGCCGCCAGGACTACGAGCAGTACTTC.